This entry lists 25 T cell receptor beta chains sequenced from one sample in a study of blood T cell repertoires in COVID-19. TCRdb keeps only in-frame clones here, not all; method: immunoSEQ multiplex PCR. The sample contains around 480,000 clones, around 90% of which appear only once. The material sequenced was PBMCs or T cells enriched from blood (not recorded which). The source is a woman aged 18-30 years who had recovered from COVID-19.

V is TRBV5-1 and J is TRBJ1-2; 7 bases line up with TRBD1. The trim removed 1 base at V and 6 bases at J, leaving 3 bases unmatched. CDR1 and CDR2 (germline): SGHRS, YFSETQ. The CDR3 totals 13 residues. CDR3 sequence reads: CASSLIQGDGYTF. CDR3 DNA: TGCGCCAGCAGCTTGATTCAGGGGGATGGCTACACCTTC.

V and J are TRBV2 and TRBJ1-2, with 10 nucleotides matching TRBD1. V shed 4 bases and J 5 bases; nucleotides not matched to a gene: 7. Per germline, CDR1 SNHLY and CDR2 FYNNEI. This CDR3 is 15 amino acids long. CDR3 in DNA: TGTGCCAGCAGTGGGCTGACAGGGGGCTTATATGGCTACACCTTC. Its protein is CASSGLTGGLYGYTF.

The CDR3 sequence: CASSQAPGTGGSYNEQFF. The CDR3 DNA reads as TGCGCCAGCAGCCAAGCACCGGGGACAGGGGGGTCCTACAATGAGCAGTTCTTC. The V gene is TRBV4-1, the J gene TRBJ2-1, with 11 bases aligning to TRBD1. The germline V gene encodes CDR1 MGHRA and CDR2 YSYEKL. Trimming cost V 1 base and J 1 base; bases outside gene matches: 6. This CDR3 has 18 residues.

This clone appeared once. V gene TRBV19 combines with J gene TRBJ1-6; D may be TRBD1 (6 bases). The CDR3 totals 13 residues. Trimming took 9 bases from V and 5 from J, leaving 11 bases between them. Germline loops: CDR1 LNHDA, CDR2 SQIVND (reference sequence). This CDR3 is CASGRQDNSPLHF. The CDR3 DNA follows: TGTGCCAGCGGCAGACAGGATAATTCACCCCTCCACTTT.

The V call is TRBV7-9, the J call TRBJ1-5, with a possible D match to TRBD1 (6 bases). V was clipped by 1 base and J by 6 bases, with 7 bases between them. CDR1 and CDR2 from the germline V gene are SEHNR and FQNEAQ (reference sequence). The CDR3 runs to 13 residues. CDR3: CASSLETGQPQHF. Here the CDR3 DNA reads TGTGCCAGCAGCTTAGAGACAGGTCAGCCCCAGCATTTT.

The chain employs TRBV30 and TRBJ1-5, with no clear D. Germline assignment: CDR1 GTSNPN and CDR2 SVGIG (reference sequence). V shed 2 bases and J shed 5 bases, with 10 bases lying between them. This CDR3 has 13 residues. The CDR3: CAWSLAGDQPQHF. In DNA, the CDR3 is TGTGCCTGGAGTTTAGCTGGCGATCAGCCCCAGCATTTT. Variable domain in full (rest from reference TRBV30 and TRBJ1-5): SQTIHQWPATLVQPVGSPLSLECTVEGTSNPNLYWYRQAAGRGLQLLFYSVGIGQISSEVPQNLSASRPQDRQFILSSKKLLLSDSGFYLCAWSLAGDQPQHFGDGTRLSIL.

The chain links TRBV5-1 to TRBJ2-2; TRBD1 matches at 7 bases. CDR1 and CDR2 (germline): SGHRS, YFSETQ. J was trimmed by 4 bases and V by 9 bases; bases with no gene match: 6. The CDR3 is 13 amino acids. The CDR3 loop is CANRQGPTGELFF. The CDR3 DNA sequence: TGCGCCAACAGACAGGGCCCCACCGGGGAGCTGTTTTTT.

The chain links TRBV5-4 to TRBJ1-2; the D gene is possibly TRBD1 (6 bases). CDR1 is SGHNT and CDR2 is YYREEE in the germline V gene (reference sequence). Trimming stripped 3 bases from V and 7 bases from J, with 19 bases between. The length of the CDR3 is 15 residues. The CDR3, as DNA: TGTGCCAGCAGCTCCCTCCGTCGGACAGTGCTTGGCTACACCTTC. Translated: CASSSLRRTVLGYTF.

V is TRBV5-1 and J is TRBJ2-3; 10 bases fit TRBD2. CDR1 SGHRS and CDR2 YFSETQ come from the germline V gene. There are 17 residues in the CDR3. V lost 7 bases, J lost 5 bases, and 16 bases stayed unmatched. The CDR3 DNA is TGCGCCAGCGAAGGCTTCGAGCGGGGGGGCGGTAAAGATACGCAGTATTTT. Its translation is CASEGFERGGGKDTQYF.

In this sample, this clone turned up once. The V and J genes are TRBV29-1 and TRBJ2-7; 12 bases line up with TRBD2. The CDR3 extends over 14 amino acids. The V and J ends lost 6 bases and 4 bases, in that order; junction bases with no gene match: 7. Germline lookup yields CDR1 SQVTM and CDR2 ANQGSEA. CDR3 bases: TGCAGCGTCGCTGGACTAGCGGGGTTATACGAGCAGTACTTC. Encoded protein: CSVAGLAGLYEQYF.

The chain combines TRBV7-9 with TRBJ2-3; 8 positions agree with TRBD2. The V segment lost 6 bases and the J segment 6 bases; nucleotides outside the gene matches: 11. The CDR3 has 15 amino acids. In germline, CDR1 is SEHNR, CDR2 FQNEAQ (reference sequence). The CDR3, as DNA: TGTGCCAGCAGTTTGGGCAGCGGGGGTATTGATACGCAGTATTTT. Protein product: CASSLGSGGIDTQYF.

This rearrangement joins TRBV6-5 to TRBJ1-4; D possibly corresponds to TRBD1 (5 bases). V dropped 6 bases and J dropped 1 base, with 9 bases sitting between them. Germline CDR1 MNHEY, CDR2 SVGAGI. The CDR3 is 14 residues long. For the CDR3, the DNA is TGTGCCAGCAGCCAGGGTATAACTAATGAAAAACTGTTTTTT. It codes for CASSQGITNEKLFF.

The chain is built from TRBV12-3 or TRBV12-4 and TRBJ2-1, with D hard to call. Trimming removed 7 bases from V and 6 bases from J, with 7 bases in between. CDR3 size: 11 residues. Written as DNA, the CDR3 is TGTGCCAGCACAAGTAGCAATGAGCAGTTCTTC. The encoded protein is CASTSSNEQFF.

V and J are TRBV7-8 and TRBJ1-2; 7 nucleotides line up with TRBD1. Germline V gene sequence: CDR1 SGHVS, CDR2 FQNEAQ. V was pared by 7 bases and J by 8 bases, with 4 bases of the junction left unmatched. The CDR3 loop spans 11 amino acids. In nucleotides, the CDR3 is TGTGCCAGCATCACAGGGGAGGGCTACACCTTC. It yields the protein CASITGEGYTF.

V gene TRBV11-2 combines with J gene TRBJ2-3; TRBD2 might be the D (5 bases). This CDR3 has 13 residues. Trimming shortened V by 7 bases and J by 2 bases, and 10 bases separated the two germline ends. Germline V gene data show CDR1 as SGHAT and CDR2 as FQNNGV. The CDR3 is CASTRDPTDTQYF. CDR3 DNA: TGTGCCAGCACCCGGGATCCCACAGATACGCAGTATTTT.

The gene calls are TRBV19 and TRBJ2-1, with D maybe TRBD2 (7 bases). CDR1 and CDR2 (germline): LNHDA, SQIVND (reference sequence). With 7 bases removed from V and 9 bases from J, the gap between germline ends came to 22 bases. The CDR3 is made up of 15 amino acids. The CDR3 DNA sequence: TGTGCCAGTACCCCGTCCGGACGGGGGGCTATTGAGCAGTTCTTC. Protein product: CASTPSGRGAIEQFF.

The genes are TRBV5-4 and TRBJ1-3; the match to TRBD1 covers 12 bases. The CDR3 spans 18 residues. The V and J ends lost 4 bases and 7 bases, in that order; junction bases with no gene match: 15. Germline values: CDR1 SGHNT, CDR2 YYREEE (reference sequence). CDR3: CASSPRSGTGGPGNTIYF. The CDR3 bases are TGTGCCAGCAGCCCAAGAAGTGGGACAGGGGGCCCAGGGAACACCATATATTTT. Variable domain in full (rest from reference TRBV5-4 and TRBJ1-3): ETGVTQSPTHLIKTRGQQVTLRCSSQSGHNTVSWYQQALGQGPQFIFQYYREEENGRGNFPPRFSGLQFPNYSSELNVNALELDDSALYLCASSPRSGTGGPGNTIYFGEGSWLTVV.

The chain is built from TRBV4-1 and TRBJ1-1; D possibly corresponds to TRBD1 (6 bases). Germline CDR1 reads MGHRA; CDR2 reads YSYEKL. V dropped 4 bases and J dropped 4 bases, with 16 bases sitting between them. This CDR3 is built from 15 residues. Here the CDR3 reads CASSLADRGSTEAFF. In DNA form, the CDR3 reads TGCGCCAGCAGCCTCGCGGACAGAGGGAGCACTGAAGCTTTCTTT.

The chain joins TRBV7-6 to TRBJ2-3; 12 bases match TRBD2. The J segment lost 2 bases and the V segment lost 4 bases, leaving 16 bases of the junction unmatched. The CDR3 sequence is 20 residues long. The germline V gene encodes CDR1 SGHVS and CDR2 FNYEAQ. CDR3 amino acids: CASSWLAGGPSVSPTDTQYF. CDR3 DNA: TGTGCCAGCAGCTGGCTAGCGGGGGGGCCGTCCGTATCGCCCACAGATACGCAGTATTTT.

This CDR3 reads CASSLTEGNTEAFF. DNA of the CDR3: TGTGCCAGCAGTCTGACAGAAGGGAACACTGAAGCTTTCTTT. The V call is TRBV6-5, the J call TRBJ1-1; D might be TRBD1 (5 bases). V dropped 5 bases and J dropped 1 base, with 11 bases sitting between them. The V gene's germline CDR1 is MNHEY and CDR2 SVGAGI. The CDR3 is made up of 14 amino acids.

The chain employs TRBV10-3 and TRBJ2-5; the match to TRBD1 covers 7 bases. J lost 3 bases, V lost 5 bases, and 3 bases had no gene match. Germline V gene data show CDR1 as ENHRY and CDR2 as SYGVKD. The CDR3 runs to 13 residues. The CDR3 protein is CAISQDREETQYF. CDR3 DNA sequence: TGTGCCATCAGTCAAGACAGGGAAGAGACCCAGTACTTC.

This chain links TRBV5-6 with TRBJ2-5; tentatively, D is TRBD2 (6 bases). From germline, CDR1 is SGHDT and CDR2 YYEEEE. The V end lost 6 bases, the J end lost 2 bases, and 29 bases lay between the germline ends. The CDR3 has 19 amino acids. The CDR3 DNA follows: TGTGCCAGCATCAACTCCGGGCTAGCGATTTTTAGGAGTCAAGAGACCCAGTACTTC. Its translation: CASINSGLAIFRSQETQYF.

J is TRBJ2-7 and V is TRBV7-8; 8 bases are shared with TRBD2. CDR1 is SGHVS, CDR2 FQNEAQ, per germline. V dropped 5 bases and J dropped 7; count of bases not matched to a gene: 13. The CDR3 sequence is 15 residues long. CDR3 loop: CASSTYSPGLGEQYF. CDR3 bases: TGTGCCAGCAGCACCTACTCCCCGGGACTAGGTGAGCAGTACTTC. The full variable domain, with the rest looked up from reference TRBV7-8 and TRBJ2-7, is GAGVSQSPRYKVAKRGQDVALRCDPISGHVSLFWYQQALGQGPEFLTYFQNEAQLDKSGLPSDRFFAERPEGSVSTLKIQRTQQEDSAVYLCASSTYSPGLGEQYFGPGTRLTVT.

The CDR3 nucleotides read TGTGCCAGCAGCTCGGGGGGGGAGACCCAGTACTTC. This codes for CASSSGGETQYF. The V and J genes are TRBV7-6 and TRBJ2-5; 8 bases align to TRBD2. This CDR3 has 12 residues. Germline V gene lookup returns CDR1 SGHVS and CDR2 FNYEAQ. V lost 4 bases, J lost 5 bases, and 0 bases stayed unmatched. The full variable domain, in which reference TRBV7-6 and TRBJ2-5 provide the parts outside the CDR3, is GAGVSQSPRYKVTKRGQDVALRCDPISGHVSLYWYRQALGQGPEFLTYFNYEAQQDKSGLPNDRFSAERPEGSISTLTIQRTEQRDSAMYRCASSSGGETQYFGPGTRLLVL.

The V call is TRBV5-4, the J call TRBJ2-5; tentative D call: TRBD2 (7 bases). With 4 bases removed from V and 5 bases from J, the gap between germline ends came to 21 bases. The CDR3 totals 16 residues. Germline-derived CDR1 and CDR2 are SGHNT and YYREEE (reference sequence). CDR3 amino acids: CASSLAEGGAGETQYF. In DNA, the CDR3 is TGTGCCAGCAGCCTCGCGGAAGGGGGGGCCGGGGAGACCCAGTACTTC.